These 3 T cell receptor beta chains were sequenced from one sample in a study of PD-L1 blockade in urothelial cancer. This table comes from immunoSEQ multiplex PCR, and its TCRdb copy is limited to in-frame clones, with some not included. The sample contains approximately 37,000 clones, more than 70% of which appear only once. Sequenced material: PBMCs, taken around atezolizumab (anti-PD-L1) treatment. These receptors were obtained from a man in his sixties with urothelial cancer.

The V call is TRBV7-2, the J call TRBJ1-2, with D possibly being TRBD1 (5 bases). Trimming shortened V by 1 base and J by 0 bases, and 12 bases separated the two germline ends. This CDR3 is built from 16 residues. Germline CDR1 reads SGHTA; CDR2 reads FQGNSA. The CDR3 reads CASSLVTEVTNYGYTF. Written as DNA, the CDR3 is TGTGCCAGCAGCTTAGTGACAGAAGTGACTAACTATGGCTACACCTTC.

The CDR3 reads CASSLVALAGLEPQHF. DNA of the CDR3: TGTGCCAGCAGCTTAGTGGCGTTGGCAGGGTTGGAACCCCAGCATTTT. This chain links TRBV7-2 with TRBJ1-5; D is perhaps TRBD1 (5 bases). Trimming took 1 base from V and 10 from J, leaving 20 bases between them. Germline CDR1 is SGHTA and CDR2 is FQGNSA. The CDR3 extends over 16 amino acids.

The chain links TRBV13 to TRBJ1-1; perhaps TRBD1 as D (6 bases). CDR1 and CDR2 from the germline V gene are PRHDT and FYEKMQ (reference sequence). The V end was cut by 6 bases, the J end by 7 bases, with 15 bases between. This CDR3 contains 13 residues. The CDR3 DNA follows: TGTGCCAGCAGTCCACGACAGGTTGATGAAGCTTTCTTT. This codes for CASSPRQVDEAFF.